The 23 T cell receptor beta chains listed next were all sequenced from one sample in a study of shared clonotypes between healthy human individuals. The assay was immunoSEQ multiplex PCR, and TCRdb's table has in-frame clones only and misses some. Here the sample spans roughly 680,000 clones, approximately 77% being singletons. The sequenced sample was memory CD4+ T cells sorted from blood. Subset indicated: CD45RA-negative fraction. All receptors come from a woman aged 30 to 39 in good health.

The chain links TRBV29-1 to TRBJ1-2, with 7 bases fitting TRBD1. This CDR3 spans 12 amino acids. Trimming cost V 8 bases and J 2 bases; bases outside gene matches: 5. Germline V gene sequence: CDR1 SQVTM, CDR2 ANQGSEA. As DNA, the CDR3 is TGCAGCCAGTCGACAGGGAACTATGGCTACACCTTC. Its translation: CSQSTGNYGYTF.

This rearrangement joins TRBV5-1 to TRBJ2-5; 10 bases are shared with TRBD1. V dropped 3 bases and J dropped 5; count of bases not matched to a gene: 4. This CDR3 region has 14 residues. In germline, CDR1 is SGHRS, CDR2 YFSETQ. The CDR3 is CASSSGTGVETQYF. The CDR3 nucleotides are TGCGCCAGCAGCTCGGGGACAGGGGTGGAGACCCAGTACTTC.

The gene calls are TRBV18 and TRBJ1-2; possible D gene TRBD1, 5 bases. V was pared by 3 bases and J by 0 bases, with 11 bases between. The germline CDR1 and CDR2 sequences are KGHSH and LQKENI. The CDR3 sequence is 15 residues long. The CDR3 nucleotides read TGTGCCAGCTCACCCTTGGACAACTCTAACTATGGCTACACCTTC. Translated, it gives CASSPLDNSNYGYTF.

V gene TRBV13 combines with J gene TRBJ2-5, with a possible D match to TRBD1 (6 bases). This CDR3 spans 14 amino acids. Germline V gene data show CDR1 as PRHDT and CDR2 as FYEKMQ (reference sequence). Trimming shortened V by 2 bases and J by 2 bases, and 9 bases separated the two germline ends. The CDR3 region has the DNA TGTGCCAGCAGCTTACGGGACACACAAGAGACCCAGTACTTC. It encodes CASSLRDTQETQYF.

The rearrangement joins TRBV6-5 to TRBJ1-1, with TRBD1 identical over 9 bases. CDR3 length: 14 residues. Germline loops: CDR1 MNHEY, CDR2 SVGAGI. Germline trimming cut 2 bases from V and 8 bases from J; bases unmatched to any gene: 6. The CDR3 DNA sequence: TGTGCCAGCAGTTACACGGGACAGGGAGGAGAAGCTTTCTTT. Its translation is CASSYTGQGGEAFF.

The chain links TRBV5-4 to TRBJ1-2; D is unresolved. CDR1 is SGHNT, CDR2 YYREEE, per germline (reference sequence). The CDR3 is 14 amino acids. Trimming took off 0 bases at V and 1 base at J, with 7 bases between the two ends. The CDR3 is CASSLVNINYGYTF. CDR3 coding DNA: TGTGCCAGCAGCTTGGTCAACATTAACTATGGCTACACCTTC.

This clone was detected only a few times. The chain couples TRBV5-1 to TRBJ2-1; D gene ambiguous. Germline assignment: CDR1 SGHRS and CDR2 YFSETQ. The CDR3 is made up of 13 amino acids. Trimming stripped 0 bases from V and 5 bases from J, with 6 bases between. The CDR3 here is CASSLGANNEQFF. DNA of the CDR3: TGCGCCAGCAGCTTGGGGGCGAACAATGAGCAGTTCTTC.

The chain is built from TRBV27 and TRBJ2-1; D remains unclear. In germline, CDR1 is MNHEY, CDR2 SMNVEV (reference sequence). The ends were cut back, 2 bases at V and 4 bases at J, with 9 bases in the middle. The CDR3 is 14 residues long. CDR3 region: CASSLIWLYNEQFF. CDR3 DNA sequence: TGTGCCAGCAGTTTAATTTGGCTATACAATGAGCAGTTCTTC.

The chain couples TRBV10-3 to TRBJ2-1; D is uncertain. Germline loops: CDR1 ENHRY, CDR2 SYGVKD. V lost 10 bases, J lost 3 bases, and 16 bases lay in between. The CDR3 consists of 14 residues. Here the CDR3 DNA reads TGTGCCACCAAATCACAACAAGACTACAATGAGCAGTTCTTC. Translating it yields CATKSQQDYNEQFF.

The rearrangement links TRBV28 to TRBJ2-7; D gene unclear. Germline CDR1 MDHEN, CDR2 SYDVKM. The V gene lost 5 bases and the J gene lost 4 bases, with 24 bases spanning the gap. CDR3 length equals 17 residues. CDR3 in amino acids: CASSTRAGRIGAYEQYF. CDR3 DNA: TGTGCCAGCAGTACGAGAGCAGGAAGGATTGGTGCATACGAGCAGTACTTC.

This chain uses TRBV28 with TRBJ1-2; 11 bases agree with TRBD1. The CDR3 consists of 15 residues. Trimming took 1 base from V and 7 from J; bases not matched to a gene: 5. CDR1 MDHEN and CDR2 SYDVKM come from the germline V gene. CDR3 sequence: CASSLYGQGASGYTF. As DNA, the CDR3 is TGTGCCAGCAGTTTATACGGACAGGGGGCGAGTGGCTACACCTTC.

Details on this clone: In the same sample, other DNA sequences code for this CDR3. V usage is TRBV5-1 and J usage is TRBJ2-3; weak D call: TRBD1 (6 bases). The CDR3 consists of 15 residues. The V gene's germline CDR1 is SGHRS and CDR2 YFSETQ. The V and J ends lost 0 bases and 3 bases respectively, with 11 bases between them. CDR3: CASSLVGQITDTQYF. In DNA, the CDR3 is TGCGCCAGCAGCTTGGTCGGACAGATAACAGATACGCAGTATTTT. Full variable domain (outside the CDR3, taken from reference TRBV5-1 and TRBJ2-3): KAGVTQTPRYLIKTRGQQVTLSCSPISGHRSVSWYQQTPGQGLQFLFEYFSETQRNKGNFPGRFSGRQFSNSRSEMNVSTLELGDSALYLCASSLVGQITDTQYFGPGTRLTVL.

In this sample, this clone turned up a few times. The chain recombines TRBV19 with TRBJ1-4, with D perhaps TRBD1 (5 bases). Trimming shortened V by 7 bases and J by 8 bases, and 17 bases separated the two germline ends. This CDR3 has 14 amino acids. The V gene's germline CDR1 is LNHDA and CDR2 SQIVND (reference sequence). The CDR3 sequence is CASKGGTPGEKLFF. CDR3 bases: TGTGCCAGTAAGGGAGGGACCCCCGGCGAAAAACTGTTTTTT.

The chain is built from TRBV6-5 and TRBJ1-1; 7 bases agree with TRBD1. This CDR3 spans 14 amino acids. The V gene's germline CDR1 is MNHEY and CDR2 SVGAGI. The J segment lost 3 bases and the V segment lost 5 bases, leaving 6 bases of the junction unmatched. The CDR3 DNA follows: TGTGCCAGCAGTGAGACAGGGAGGGACACTGAAGCTTTCTTT. It codes for CASSETGRDTEAFF.

CDR3 amino acids: CASSPTLTDYGYTF. CDR3 coding DNA: TGTGCCAGCTCACCCACCCTGACTGATTATGGCTACACCTTC. The rearrangement links TRBV18 to TRBJ1-2; no clear D gene. The CDR3 has 14 amino acids. V lost 3 bases to trimming and J lost 5 bases, with 13 bases between them. Germline values: CDR1 KGHSH, CDR2 LQKENI. Variable domain in full (rest from reference TRBV18 and TRBJ1-2): NAGVMQNPRHLVRRRGQEARLRCSPMKGHSHVYWYRQLPEEGLKFMVYLQKENIIDESGMPKERFSAEFPKEGPSILRIQQVVRGDSAAYFCASSPTLTDYGYTFGSGTRLTVV.

V is TRBV5-6 and J is TRBJ2-1, with 11 bases fitting TRBD2. Germline V gives CDR1 SGHDT, CDR2 YYEEEE. The CDR3 has 15 amino acids. Unmatched junction bases numbered 5, after V lost 5 bases and J lost 4 bases. CDR3 DNA: TGTGCCAGCAGGGCCGGGACTAGCGGTTACAATGAGCAGTTCTTC. Its protein product is CASRAGTSGYNEQFF.

The genes are TRBV30 and TRBJ2-6; D might be TRBD1 (7 bases). V was trimmed by 5 bases and J by 3 bases, leaving 11 bases between them. CDR1 is GTSNPN, CDR2 SVGIG, per germline (reference sequence). CDR3 length equals 14 residues. The CDR3 nucleotides read TGTGCCTGGGCAGGGGGGATTGGGGCCAACGTCCTGACTTTC. It encodes CAWAGGIGANVLTF.

This clone was recorded a few times. The J gene is TRBJ2-6, the V gene TRBV19; weak D call: TRBD1 (6 bases). The germline V gene encodes CDR1 LNHDA and CDR2 SQIVND (reference sequence). The germline V and J ends were trimmed by 5 bases and 4 bases, with 21 bases remaining between them. This CDR3 is built from 18 residues. The CDR3: CASSLPGLQGAGANVLTF. CDR3 DNA: TGTGCCAGTAGTCTACCCGGGCTACAGGGTGCGGGGGCCAACGTCCTGACTTTC.

The chain links TRBV6-6 to TRBJ2-1; the D is unclear. The ends were cut back, 6 bases at V and 9 bases at J, with 9 bases in the middle. The V gene's germline CDR1 is MNHNY and CDR2 SVGAGI (reference sequence). CDR3 length: 11 amino acids. The CDR3 coding sequence is TGTGCCAGCAGCTTTATTGGTGAGCAGTTCTTC. It encodes CASSFIGEQFF.

The CDR3 region has the DNA TGTGCCAGCTCAGCCGGGACAGACTACGAGCAGTACTTC. Protein product: CASSAGTDYEQYF. This rearrangement joins TRBV18 to TRBJ2-7; 7 bases are shared with TRBD1. CDR3 length equals 13 residues. Germline V gene data show CDR1 as KGHSH and CDR2 as LQKENI. Unmatched junction bases numbered 4, after V lost 5 bases and J lost 3 bases.

This rearrangement joins TRBV30 to TRBJ2-3, with a weak D call TRBD2 (6 bases). Germline V CDR1 and CDR2: GTSNPN, SVGIG (reference sequence). V was cut by 8 bases and J by 1 base, with 16 bases left in between. CDR3 length: 14 residues. The CDR3 protein is CAGSSGTGTDTQYF. The DNA for the CDR3 is TGTGCCGGGTCCTCCGGGACTGGCACAGATACGCAGTATTTT.

This chain joins TRBV10-1 and TRBJ2-7; D is possibly TRBD2 (6 bases). The CDR3 covers 15 residues. Germline V gives CDR1 WNHNN, CDR2 SYGVQD (reference sequence). V lost 6 bases and J lost 3, with 18 bases in between. CDR3 coding DNA: TGCGCCAGCAGCGCACGGGACTCCCCCATCTACGAGCAGTACTTC. Protein product: CASSARDSPIYEQYF.

V gene TRBV13 combines with J gene TRBJ2-1; 9 nucleotides line up with TRBD1. V was clipped by 5 bases and J by 7 bases; unmatched bases: 18. This CDR3 has 18 residues. CDR1 and CDR2 from the germline V gene are PRHDT and FYEKMQ (reference sequence). The CDR3 bases are TGTGCCAGCAGCCTATCCTGGGGGCCGGGACAGGGTAGGAATGAGCAGTTCTTC. Protein sequence: CASSLSWGPGQGRNEQFF.